The 31 T cell receptor beta chains listed next were all sequenced from one sample in a study of CD8 T cells in ankylosing spondylitis. MiXCR was run by TCRdb on the 5' RACE reads, yielding one entry per CDR3 protein. The profile covers 150,000 to 200,000 distinct CDR3 sequences, with about 16% appearing a single time and about 7.8% taken by the ten largest. Sequenced sample: blood, either unsorted or a sorted T cell fraction (not recorded which). These receptors originate from a male donor with ankylosing spondylitis or in good health (not recorded which).

This clonotype was observed a handful of times. This chain connects TRBV24-1 to TRBJ2-6; possible D gene TRBD1, 6 bases. CDR3 length: 17 amino acids. In germline, CDR1 is KGHDR, CDR2 SFDVKD. V was cut by 3 bases and J by 0 bases, with 11 bases left in between. CDR3 in DNA: TGTGCCACCAGTGATGGACAGATGAACTCTGGGGCCAACGTCCTGACTTTC. It specifies CATSDGQMNSGANVLTF.

The table lists this clonotype with many counts. The chain is built from TRBV3-1 and TRBJ2-7; D unclear. Trimming pared 3 bases from V and 0 bases from J, leaving 6 bases between. The CDR3 length is 13 residues. Germline CDR1 LGHDT, CDR2 YNNKEL (reference sequence). CDR3 nucleotides: TGTGCCAGCAGCCAGACGGCCTCCTACGAGCAGTACTTC. Translated, it gives CASSQTASYEQYF.

This clonotype was seen repeatedly, ten times or more. The V gene is TRBV20-1, the J gene TRBJ1-1; 12 positions agree with TRBD1. The CDR3 is made up of 17 amino acids. CDR1 is DFQATT, CDR2 SNEGSKA, per germline (reference sequence). The ends lost 0 bases at V and 3 bases at J; junction bases unmatched: 8. This chain's CDR3 is CSARDNRDRGLDTEAFF. In DNA form, the CDR3 reads TGCAGTGCTAGAGATAATCGGGACAGGGGGCTCGACACTGAAGCTTTCTTT.

In its sample, this clonotype was seen many times. The rearrangement links TRBV4-1 to TRBJ2-7; D gene ambiguous. The CDR3 length is 14 residues. V gave up 4 bases and J gave up 3 bases, with 13 bases separating them. Germline V gene sequence: CDR1 MGHRA, CDR2 YSYEKL. CDR3 sequence reads: CASSPRTDLYEQYF. In DNA form, the CDR3 reads TGCGCCAGCAGCCCTCGGACGGACCTCTACGAGCAGTACTTC.

This clonotype was detected many times. The chain joins TRBV20-1 to TRBJ2-5, with 8 bases identical to TRBD2. Germline CDR1 DFQATT, CDR2 SNEGSKA (reference sequence). The V and J ends lost 3 bases and 2 bases, in that order; junction bases with no gene match: 17. CDR3 size: 18 residues. This CDR3 reads CSARKYSGTSDPQETQYF. CDR3 DNA sequence: TGCAGTGCTAGGAAATACTCCGGGACTAGTGACCCACAAGAGACCCAGTACTTC.

The genes are TRBV29-1 and TRBJ2-7; 10 positions match TRBD1. J gave up 1 base and V 7 bases, and 4 bases lay outside the gene matches. The CDR3 contains 13 residues. Germline CDR1 is SQVTM and CDR2 is ANQGSEA. CDR3 sequence reads: CSGLDRGSYEQYF. The CDR3 DNA sequence: TGCAGCGGCTTGGACAGGGGGTCCTACGAGCAGTACTTC.

This sequence joins TRBV6-6 and TRBJ1-3; D uncertain. Deletions cut 6 bases from V and 0 bases from J, with 15 bases between. Germline V gene sequence: CDR1 MNHNY, CDR2 SVGAGI (reference sequence). The CDR3 consists of 16 residues. The DNA for the CDR3 is TGTGCCAGCAGCCCCCGTGACGGACGCTCTGGAAACACCATATATTTT. Amino acids: CASSPRDGRSGNTIYF.

The chain recombines TRBV28 with TRBJ2-1; TRBD1 or TRBD2 may be the D gene (5 bases each). CDR3 size: 16 residues. Trimming shortened V by 4 bases and J by 0 bases, and 13 bases separated the two germline ends. The germline V gene encodes CDR1 MDHEN and CDR2 SYDVKM. Written as DNA, the CDR3 is TGTGCCAGCAGTTCTGGGACGGGGAGCTCCTACAATGAGCAGTTCTTC. Translated: CASSSGTGSSYNEQFF.

This clonotype was seen once. The chain carries TRBV9 and TRBJ2-6; D is unclear. Trimming removed 0 bases at V and 4 bases at J, with 8 bases between. The CDR3 spans 15 residues. Germline V gives CDR1 SGDLS, CDR2 YYNGEE. The chain's CDR3 is CASSVAASGANVLTF. The CDR3 DNA reads TGTGCCAGCAGCGTAGCGGCCTCCGGGGCCAACGTCCTGACTTTC.

This clonotype came up a few times. The chain links TRBV12-3 or TRBV12-4 to TRBJ1-5; D may be TRBD1 (5 bases). The V gene lost 4 bases and the J gene lost 4 bases, with 14 bases spanning the gap. The CDR3 spans 15 residues. The CDR3 is CASSSLRERNQPQHF. In nucleotides, the CDR3 is TGTGCCAGCAGTTCGCTCAGGGAGAGGAATCAGCCCCAGCATTTT.

The CDR3 DNA is TGTGCCAGCAGTTACTCGACCCCGACCCCCACAGATACGCAGTATTTT. As protein: CASSYSTPTPTDTQYF. V gene TRBV6-5 combines with J gene TRBJ2-3, with unresolved D. The CDR3 is 16 residues long. V was shortened by 0 bases and J by 2 bases, with 12 bases between the two germline ends. Looked up from germline, CDR1 is MNHEY and CDR2 is SVGAGI.

V gene TRBV5-4 combines with J gene TRBJ1-1; 9 bases fit TRBD1. V lost 4 bases, J lost 5 bases, and 6 bases stayed unmatched. This CDR3 region has 14 residues. CDR1 is SGHNT and CDR2 is YYREEE in the germline V gene (reference sequence). In DNA form, the CDR3 reads TGTGCCAGCAGCAAGGACAGGGGAGGTACTGAAGCTTTCTTT. Protein: CASSKDRGGTEAFF.

This clonotype occurred a few times. V is TRBV3-1 and J is TRBJ2-1; TRBD2 is a possible D gene (6 bases). The CDR3 loop spans 15 amino acids. The germline V and J ends were trimmed by 0 bases and 4 bases, with 10 bases remaining between them. CDR1 and CDR2 (germline): LGHDT, YNNKEL (reference sequence). CDR3 in amino acids: CASSQDSGSYNEQFF. CDR3 in DNA: TGTGCCAGCAGCCAAGATAGCGGCAGTTACAATGAGCAGTTCTTC.

V gene TRBV18 combines with J gene TRBJ2-6; D is possibly TRBD1 (6 bases). V lost 4 bases and J 4 bases, leaving 14 bases between the germline ends. This CDR3 region has 16 residues. Germline CDR1 reads KGHSH; CDR2 reads LQKENI. CDR3 loop: CASSLNRVRGANVLTF. CDR3 DNA sequence: TGTGCCAGCTCACTTAACAGGGTGCGAGGGGCCAACGTCCTGACTTTC.

This clonotype was found many times. V gene TRBV28 combines with J gene TRBJ2-5; the match to TRBD1 covers 9 bases. This CDR3 spans 16 amino acids. V was clipped by 4 bases and J by 4 bases; unmatched bases: 10. Germline V gives CDR1 MDHEN, CDR2 SYDVKM. This CDR3 reads CASSSPGQGLRETQYF. CDR3 sequence (DNA): TGTGCCAGCAGTTCGCCGGGACAGGGATTAAGAGAGACCCAGTACTTC.

In this sample, this clonotype turned up many times. Because it lacks the conserved phenylalanine or tryptophan at the end, this CDR3 is likely a read error. The DNA is omitted, as the CDR3 cannot be located on it reliably, and the CDR3 follows TCRdb's listing. The chain couples TRBV5-1 to TRBJ2-4. Counting both end residues, the CDR3 totals 10 amino acids. Looked up from germline, CDR1 is SGHRS and CDR2 is YFSETQ. The CDR3 spells CAIKCGRVKL.

The V gene is TRBV19, the J gene TRBJ2-1; 7 nucleotides align to TRBD1. J gave up 0 bases and V 7 bases, and 6 bases lay outside the gene matches. The CDR3 has 15 residues. Looked up from germline, CDR1 is LNHDA and CDR2 is SQIVND (reference sequence). In nucleotides, the CDR3 is TGTGCCAGTACCCTCGAGGGGGCCTCCTACAATGAGCAGTTCTTC. Its translation is CASTLEGASYNEQFF.

The V gene is TRBV20-1, the J gene TRBJ2-5, with TRBD2 matching over 11 bases. The CDR3 totals 14 residues. The germline CDR1 and CDR2 sequences are DFQATT and SNEGSKA (reference sequence). J gave up 3 bases and V 3 bases, and 3 bases lay outside the gene matches. CDR3 DNA sequence: TGCAGTGCTAGTCTTAGCGGGAGGGAAGAGACCCAGTACTTC. Translation gives CSASLSGREETQYF.

This clonotype was found a few times. The chain combines TRBV7-2 with TRBJ2-3; 14 nucleotides line up with TRBD2. This CDR3 is built from 16 residues. Germline loops: CDR1 SGHTA, CDR2 FQGNSA. Trimming at V came to 5 bases and at J to 3 bases, leaving 4 bases not matched to a gene. The CDR3 DNA reads as TGTGCCAGCAGCCCCGGACTAGCGGGAGGAACAGATACGCAGTATTTT. Translation: CASSPGLAGGTDTQYF.

This clonotype was seen only a few times. V is TRBV28 and J is TRBJ2-3; D not certain. This CDR3 is built from 12 residues. Germline CDR1 is MDHEN and CDR2 is SYDVKM. V lost 4 bases, J lost 15 bases, and 17 bases lay in between. For the CDR3, the DNA is TGTGCCAGCAGTTCCCAGCCCCCTGGGCTTTATTTT. Translation gives CASSSQPPGLYF. The full variable domain, with the rest looked up from reference TRBV28 and TRBJ2-3, is DVKVTQSSRYLVKRTGEKVFLECVQDMDHENMFWYRQDPGLGLRLIYFSYDVKMKEKGDIPEGYSVSREKKERFSLILESASTNQTSMYLCASSSQPPGLYFGPGTRLTVL.

This clonotype was counted ten times or more. The chain is built from TRBV20-1 and TRBJ2-2, with a possible D match to TRBD2 (7 bases). Germline V lookup: CDR1 DFQATT, CDR2 SNEGSKA (reference sequence). The CDR3 is made up of 17 amino acids. Trimming took off 1 base at V and 1 base at J, with 16 bases between the two ends. The CDR3 sequence: CSARGGGLSGNTGELFF. The CDR3 nucleotides read TGCAGTGCTAGAGGGGGGGGGCTGTCTGGGAACACCGGGGAGCTGTTTTTT.

This clonotype was detected ten times or more. J is TRBJ2-3 and V is TRBV20-1, with 7 nucleotides matching TRBD2. The CDR3 loop spans 16 amino acids. J gave up 4 bases and V 1 base, and 11 bases lay outside the gene matches. From germline, CDR1 is DFQATT and CDR2 SNEGSKA (reference sequence). CDR3 sequence reads: CSARGSGGSGADTQYF. CDR3 in DNA: TGCAGTGCTAGAGGTTCCGGCGGGAGTGGAGCAGATACGCAGTATTTT.

The table lists this clonotype with many counts. The chain joins TRBV29-1 to TRBJ2-5; D possibly corresponds to TRBD1 (5 bases). Germline CDR1 is SQVTM and CDR2 is ANQGSEA. Trimming removed 0 bases from V and 4 bases from J, with 6 bases in between. This CDR3 spans 12 amino acids. The CDR3 spells CSVEDQGETQYF. The CDR3, as DNA: TGCAGCGTTGAAGATCAGGGAGAGACCCAGTACTTC.

This clonotype was seen at least ten times. The rearrangement links TRBV10-3 to TRBJ1-2; the D gene is possibly TRBD1 (6 bases). Germline CDR1 reads ENHRY; CDR2 reads SYGVKD. V was pared by 11 bases and J by 0 bases, with 16 bases between. This CDR3 region has 14 residues. CDR3 in amino acids: CAVAGTQANYGYTF. In DNA, the CDR3 is TGTGCCGTCGCCGGGACACAAGCTAACTATGGCTACACCTTC.

The chain recombines TRBV7-6 with TRBJ2-5, with D unresolved. CDR1 and CDR2 from the germline V gene are SGHVS and FNYEAQ. The CDR3 loop spans 15 amino acids. Trimming pared 2 bases from V and 5 bases from J, leaving 15 bases between. The CDR3 DNA reads TGTGCCAGCAGCTTAACTGGTAGGACGCCCGAGACCCAGTACTTC. As protein: CASSLTGRTPETQYF.

In its sample, this clonotype was seen many times. This sequence joins TRBV29-1 and TRBJ2-7, with D unresolved. The CDR3 length is 13 residues. Trimming shortened V by 2 bases and J by 6 bases, and 14 bases separated the two germline ends. Per germline, CDR1 SQVTM and CDR2 ANQGSEA. The CDR3 DNA follows: TGCAGCGTTGAACGTTACAGTTCTGGCGAGCAGTACTTC. Translated, it gives CSVERYSSGEQYF.

This clonotype was recorded at least ten times. The V call is TRBV27, the J call TRBJ2-2, with D hard to call. Looked up from germline, CDR1 is MNHEY and CDR2 is SMNVEV (reference sequence). CDR3 length equals 15 residues. Trimming shortened V by 8 bases and J by 1 base, and 14 bases separated the two germline ends. DNA of the CDR3: TGTGCCAGCGGCACACCGAACGGGAACACCGGGGAGCTGTTTTTT. It is translated as CASGTPNGNTGELFF.

This clonotype was seen repeatedly, ten times or more. The rearrangement uses TRBV5-1 and TRBJ1-2; D is unresolved. The V gene lost 4 bases and the J gene lost 10 bases, with 17 bases spanning the gap. The CDR3 has 13 amino acids. Germline loops: CDR1 SGHRS, CDR2 YFSETQ. In nucleotides, the CDR3 is TGCGCCAGCAGCCACGGCCATAGGGAGACCTACACCTTC. Translated: CASSHGHRETYTF.

V is TRBV6-5 and J is TRBJ2-1; no clear D gene. V lost 2 bases and J lost 0, with 8 bases in between. The CDR3 spans 15 residues. The germline gives CDR1 MNHEY, CDR2 SVGAGI. CDR3 nucleotides: TGTGCCAGCAGTTACCTTAGCAGCTCCTACAATGAGCAGTTCTTC. It encodes CASSYLSSSYNEQFF.

The chain couples TRBV28 to TRBJ2-1, with 8 positions matching TRBD1. Germline V gives CDR1 MDHEN, CDR2 SYDVKM. The CDR3 covers 15 residues. V lost 3 bases, J lost 7 bases, and 8 bases stayed unmatched. The CDR3 loop reads CASSFPAGGLNEQFF. CDR3 bases: TGTGCCAGCAGTTTCCCGGCAGGGGGCTTGAATGAGCAGTTCTTC.

The J gene is TRBJ2-3, the V gene TRBV20-1; the D gene is possibly TRBD2 (6 bases). The CDR3 runs to 15 residues. Germline V gene data show CDR1 as DFQATT and CDR2 as SNEGSKA (reference sequence). Trimming cost V 4 bases and J 0 bases, with 14 bases left between them. The CDR3 bases are TGCAGTGCTATCTCTTCCAGCGGGAGCACAGATACGCAGTATTTT. Its translation: CSAISSSGSTDTQYF.